The 27 T cell receptor beta chains below all came from one sample that was sequenced in a study of cytomegalovirus exposure and HLA in healthy donors (dated by TCRdb to between 2016 and 2019). The receptor library was made with the immunoSEQ multiplex PCR assay. The multiplex PCR relied on a mix of 60 forward primers for TCR Vbeta segments and 13 reverse primers for TCR Jbeta segments. The immuneACCESS repertoire file appears here via TCRdb, limited to in-frame rearrangements. These files lack a portion of the clones; in checked studies, under half of the deficit traces to unresolved V genes, and the cause of the others is not known. This sample's table has entries for around 80,000 clones. About 0.76% of the sample rests with the top ten. Sequencing input: PBMCs. Source of these receptors: a boy between 10 and 17 years old in good health and CMV-seronegative.

The gene calls are TRBV5-5 and TRBJ2-7, with D maybe TRBD2 (6 bases). The CDR3 loop spans 15 amino acids. The V gene lost 5 bases and the J gene lost 4 bases, with 19 bases spanning the gap. CDR1 is SGHKS, CDR2 YYEKEE, per germline (reference sequence). CDR3 residues: CASSSPGTSGYEQYF. As DNA, the CDR3 is TGTGCCAGCAGTTCTCCCGGGACTTCAGGTTACGAGCAGTACTTC. The complete variable domain, with remaining parts taken from reference TRBV5-5 and TRBJ2-7, reads DAGVTQSPTHLIKTRGQQVTLRCSPISGHKSVSWYQQVLGQGPQFIFQYYEKEERGRGNFPDRFSARQFPNYSSELNVNALLLGDSALYLCASSSPGTSGYEQYFGPGTRLTVT.

The CDR3 DNA reads as TGTGCCAGCAGCTCAGCATCCGGGGACTGGAATGAGCAGTTCTTC. Residues: CASSSASGDWNEQFF. The chain couples TRBV7-2 to TRBJ2-1; possibly TRBD2 for D (6 bases). The CDR3 is 15 amino acids. Trimming removed 4 bases at V and 7 bases at J, with 17 bases between. Looked up from germline, CDR1 is SGHTA and CDR2 is FQGNSA.

The V and J genes are TRBV5-1 and TRBJ2-3; D gene unclear. Trimming took 5 bases from V and 2 from J, leaving 9 bases between them. The CDR3 is 13 residues long. Germline V gene lookup returns CDR1 SGHRS and CDR2 YFSETQ. CDR3 sequence (DNA): TGCGCCAGCAGTCCCAGAATCACAGATACGCAGTATTTT. Protein: CASSPRITDTQYF.

This rearrangement joins TRBV7-9 to TRBJ2-7; weak D call: TRBD2 (6 bases). The CDR3 runs to 15 residues. V was trimmed by 4 bases and J by 1 base, leaving 14 bases between them. Germline V gene data show CDR1 as SEHNR and CDR2 as FQNEAQ (reference sequence). In DNA form, the CDR3 reads TGTGCCAGCAGCTACACCGGGACTGGTTCCTACGAGCAGTACTTC. It encodes CASSYTGTGSYEQYF.

V gene TRBV10-3 combines with J gene TRBJ1-4; TRBD1 aligns across 7 bases. The CDR3 covers 13 residues. Germline CDR1 is ENHRY and CDR2 is SYGVKD. V trimming: 8 bases; J trimming: 3 bases; junction bases outside the gene matches: 3. The CDR3 DNA reads as TGTGCCATCGGGGACAGCTCTAATGAAAAACTGTTTTTT. Its translation is CAIGDSSNEKLFF.

V and J are TRBV7-6 and TRBJ1-1; TRBD1 might be the D (6 bases). V was trimmed by 0 bases and J by 7 bases, leaving 12 bases between them. Germline CDR1 reads SGHVS; CDR2 reads FNYEAQ. The CDR3 is 14 amino acids. As DNA, the CDR3 is TGTGCCAGCAGCTTAGCGGGGGGGGCTGGTGAAGCTTTCTTT. Its protein product is CASSLAGGAGEAFF. Together with reference TRBV7-6 and TRBJ1-1, the CDR3 gives the full variable domain: GAGVSQSPRYKVTKRGQDVALRCDPISGHVSLYWYRQALGQGPEFLTYFNYEAQQDKSGLPNDRFSAERPEGSISTLTIQRTEQRDSAMYRCASSLAGGAGEAFFGQGTRLTVV.

The CDR3 region is CASSQVRGSYNEQFF. CDR3 coding DNA: TGTGCCAGCAGCCAAGTCCGGGGTTCCTACAATGAGCAGTTCTTC. The V gene is TRBV14, the J gene TRBJ2-1; D is perhaps TRBD2 (5 bases). With 1 base removed from V and 1 base from J, the gap between germline ends came to 8 bases. Per germline, CDR1 SGHDN and CDR2 FVKESK. There are 15 residues in the CDR3. The full variable domain, completed using reference TRBV14 and TRBJ2-1, is EAGVTQFPSHSVIEKGQTVTLRCDPISGHDNLYWYRRVMGKEIKFLLHFVKESKQDESGMPNNRFLAERTGGTYSTLKVQPAELEDSGVYFCASSQVRGSYNEQFFGPGTRLTVL.

V gene TRBV2 combines with J gene TRBJ2-7; perhaps TRBD1 as D (5 bases). There are 12 residues in the CDR3. The germline gives CDR1 SNHLY, CDR2 FYNNEI. The V end lost 5 bases, the J end lost 3 bases, and 8 bases lay between the germline ends. DNA of the CDR3: TGTGCCAGCAGTACTACAGGCTACGAGCAGTACTTC. Translated: CASSTTGYEQYF.

The V and J genes are TRBV2 and TRBJ1-2, with D tentatively TRBD1 (6 bases). Germline V lookup: CDR1 SNHLY, CDR2 FYNNEI. This CDR3 comprises 13 residues. V was clipped by 3 bases and J by 7 bases, with 12 bases between them. CDR3 residues: CASSENRERGYTF. The CDR3 DNA reads TGTGCCAGCAGTGAGAACAGGGAACGTGGCTACACCTTC.

This sequence joins TRBV7-3 and TRBJ1-1, with D possibly TRBD1 on 6 matching bases. The germline V gene has CDR1 SGHTA and CDR2 FQGTGA. The CDR3 runs to 15 residues. Trimming pared 4 bases from V and 1 base from J, leaving 13 bases between. The CDR3 spells CASSSSPGQNTEAFF. The CDR3 DNA reads TGTGCCAGCAGCTCCTCTCCGGGACAGAACACTGAAGCTTTCTTT.

The chain recombines TRBV15 with TRBJ2-1; possible D gene TRBD2, 5 bases. Germline V gene data show CDR1 as LNHNV and CDR2 as YYDKDF (reference sequence). The CDR3 length is 13 residues. Trimming removed 3 bases from V and 8 bases from J, with 11 bases in between. The CDR3 here is CATSRTYGDEQFF. CDR3 in DNA: TGTGCCACCAGCAGGACTTACGGGGATGAGCAGTTCTTC. Variable domain in full (rest from reference TRBV15 and TRBJ2-1): DAMVIQNPRYQVTQFGKPVTLSCSQTLNHNVMYWYQQKSSQAPKLLFHYYDKDFNNEADTPDNFQSRRPNTSFCFLDIRSPGLGDTAMYLCATSRTYGDEQFFGPGTRLTVL.

This chain uses TRBV29-1 with TRBJ1-5; TRBD1 aligns across 7 bases. With V trimmed by 3 bases and J by 5 bases, 16 bases remained unmatched. Germline CDR1 is SQVTM and CDR2 is ANQGSEA. The CDR3 has 17 residues. Here the CDR3 DNA reads TGCAGCGTTGAGCTCAATAGGGGGCAACGATATCATCAGCCCCAGCATTTT. Its protein product is CSVELNRGQRYHQPQHF.

V usage is TRBV10-3 and J usage is TRBJ2-4; 12 nucleotides agree with TRBD1. V lost 6 bases, J lost 11 bases, and 5 bases stayed unmatched. Germline assignment: CDR1 ENHRY and CDR2 SYGVKD. This CDR3 contains 13 residues. The DNA of the CDR3 is TGTGCCATCAGGGGACAGGGGGCGGTGGTTCAGTACTTC. Its protein is CAIRGQGAVVQYF.

The chain has TRBV9 and TRBJ1-1; TRBD1 matches 8 bases. The CDR3 loop spans 16 amino acids. Germline-derived CDR1 and CDR2 are SGDLS and YYNGEE. Trimming took 0 bases from V and 4 from J; bases not matched to a gene: 8. CDR3 DNA sequence: TGTGCCAGCAGCGTAGCTCCGACAGGGGCGGGCACTGAAGCTTTCTTT. Translated, it gives CASSVAPTGAGTEAFF.

The rearrangement uses TRBV5-4 and TRBJ1-3; no reliable D call. V lost 4 bases and J 2 bases, leaving 7 bases between the germline ends. The germline V gene encodes CDR1 SGHNT and CDR2 YYREEE (reference sequence). This CDR3 is built from 13 residues. In nucleotides, the CDR3 is TGTGCCAGCAGCGCGGATCCTGGAAACACCATATATTTT. This codes for CASSADPGNTIYF.

This chain links TRBV7-9 with TRBJ2-7; perhaps TRBD1 as D (5 bases). Germline loops: CDR1 SEHNR, CDR2 FQNEAQ (reference sequence). V was trimmed by 0 bases and J by 5 bases, leaving 11 bases between them. CDR3 size: 14 residues. CDR3 protein: CASSLAMAGNEQYF. The CDR3 coding sequence is TGTGCCAGCAGCTTAGCAATGGCAGGGAACGAGCAGTACTTC.

This chain links TRBV29-1 with TRBJ2-1; 8 nucleotides line up with TRBD1. With V trimmed by 3 bases and J by 5 bases, 6 bases remained unmatched. Per the germline V gene, CDR1 is SQVTM and CDR2 is ANQGSEA. This CDR3 contains 14 residues. The CDR3 DNA reads TGCAGCGTTGATAGGTCGGGACAGGACAATGAGCAGTTCTTC. Protein product: CSVDRSGQDNEQFF.

The gene calls are TRBV10-3 and TRBJ1-1; the match to TRBD1 covers 7 bases. The CDR3 sequence is 14 residues long. The V and J ends lost 4 bases and 10 bases, in that order; junction bases with no gene match: 12. Germline loops: CDR1 ENHRY, CDR2 SYGVKD. The CDR3 protein is CAISGGGGTPAAFF. DNA of the CDR3: TGTGCCATCAGTGGAGGGGGCGGAACCCCCGCAGCTTTCTTT.

The V gene is TRBV18, the J gene TRBJ2-7, with 7 bases fitting TRBD2. J lost 2 bases, V lost 0 bases, and 31 bases had no gene match. Germline lookup yields CDR1 KGHSH and CDR2 LQKENI. This CDR3 is built from 24 residues. Here the CDR3 reads CASSPPPDQLPPWLAEASAYEQYF. CDR3 sequence (DNA): TGTGCCAGCTCACCACCACCCGACCAGCTACCGCCATGGCTAGCGGAGGCGAGCGCCTACGAGCAGTACTTC.

The chain couples TRBV7-9 to TRBJ2-1; D call uncertain. This CDR3 region has 15 residues. Trimming removed 1 base from V and 9 bases from J, with 16 bases in between. Germline values: CDR1 SEHNR, CDR2 FQNEAQ (reference sequence). The CDR3 region has the DNA TGTGCCAGCAGCTTAGATTTTTCCGGGTCCGGTGAGCAGTTCTTC. It yields the protein CASSLDFSGSGEQFF. Complete variable domain (other parts from reference TRBV7-9 and TRBJ2-1): DTGVSQNPRHKITKRGQNVTFRCDPISEHNRLYWYRQTLGQGPEFLTYFQNEAQLEKSRLLSDRFSAERPKGSFSTLEIQRTEQGDSAMYLCASSLDFSGSGEQFFGPGTRLTVL.

With respect to this clone: A junction boundary mismatches the germline segment, possibly from a read error. The chain has TRBV6-6 and TRBJ1-1; D is undetermined. This CDR3 has 12 amino acids. Germline-derived CDR1 and CDR2 are MNHNY and SVGAGI (reference sequence). CDR3 in DNA: TGTGCCAGCAGTTATGCAGAGGCTGAAGATTTCTTT. Residues: CASSYAEAEDFF.

The chain uses TRBV7-9 and TRBJ1-6; no definite D call. With 3 bases removed from V and 0 bases from J, the gap between germline ends came to 3 bases. This CDR3 has 14 residues. In germline, CDR1 is SEHNR, CDR2 FQNEAQ (reference sequence). The CDR3 coding sequence is TGTGCCAGCAGCTTTAGCTCCTATAATTCACCCCTCCACTTT. This codes for CASSFSSYNSPLHF.

The chain has TRBV5-1 and TRBJ2-7, with 7 bases identical to TRBD1. In germline, CDR1 is SGHRS, CDR2 YFSETQ. This CDR3 is 13 amino acids long. V lost 5 bases, J lost 3 bases, and 5 bases stayed unmatched. CDR3 region: CASSTGQFYEQYF. The CDR3 DNA follows: TGCGCCAGCAGTACGGGACAGTTCTACGAGCAGTACTTC.

The V call is TRBV30, the J call TRBJ2-1, with 9 bases matching TRBD2. CDR1 is GTSNPN, CDR2 SVGIG, per germline (reference sequence). The length of the CDR3 is 14 residues. The CDR3: CARGGGALHNEQFF. In DNA, the CDR3 is TGTGCTCGGGGCGGGGGGGCCCTCCACAATGAGCAGTTCTTC.

This rearrangement joins TRBV6-1 to TRBJ1-2; 7 positions match TRBD1. The CDR3 has 15 residues. J lost 6 bases, V lost 7 bases, and 14 bases had no gene match. Looked up from germline, CDR1 is MNHNS and CDR2 is SASEGT. The CDR3 DNA follows: TGTGCCAGCACCCTTAGAACCCGGGACAGCAATGGCTACACCTTC. Protein product: CASTLRTRDSNGYTF.

The chain recombines TRBV19 with TRBJ2-4; 7 nucleotides line up with TRBD2. The CDR3 has 15 amino acids. Germline values: CDR1 LNHDA, CDR2 SQIVND (reference sequence). V lost 7 bases, J lost 2 bases, and 8 bases stayed unmatched. The CDR3 region is CASTLSGASKNIQYF. The CDR3 DNA reads TGTGCCAGTACACTGAGCGGGGCCTCCAAAAACATTCAGTACTTC.

The CDR3 loop reads CSASYGYTF. The CDR3 DNA reads as TGCAGTGCTAGCTACGGCTACACCTTC. The chain couples TRBV20-1 to TRBJ1-2; D remains unclear. The CDR3 totals 9 residues. V lost 3 bases and J 8 bases, leaving 4 bases between the germline ends. CDR1 is DFQATT, CDR2 SNEGSKA, per germline (reference sequence).